What follows are 21 T cell receptor beta chains derived from one specimen sequenced in a study of cytomegalovirus exposure and HLA in healthy donors. Produced via immunoSEQ multiplex PCR; TCRdb's table is partial and in-frame only. The table lists 55,000 to 70,000 clones, approximately 90% of them singletons. The material sequenced was PBMCs. These receptors all come from a man between 18 and 29 years old in good health and CMV-seronegative.

This clone was seen only once. This chain uses TRBV6-5 with TRBJ1-5; D perhaps matches TRBD1 (5 bases). The ends were cut back, 8 bases at V and 1 base at J, with 12 bases in the middle. The germline CDR1 and CDR2 sequences are MNHEY and SVGAGI. The CDR3 contains 14 residues. Here the CDR3 DNA reads TGTGCCAGCGATAAAGACAGAAGCAATCAGCCCCAGCATTTT. Translating it yields CASDKDRSNQPQHF.

V is TRBV7-6 and J is TRBJ2-3; 9 nucleotides align to TRBD2. The CDR3 extends over 17 amino acids. Losses at the gene ends were 4 bases for V and 0 bases for J; bases not matched to a gene: 8. Germline CDR1 and CDR2: SGHVS and FNYEAQ. The chain's CDR3 is CASSSIGLATSTDTQYF. In DNA, the CDR3 is TGTGCCAGCAGCTCGATAGGACTAGCGACTAGCACAGATACGCAGTATTTT. Looking up the rest from reference TRBV7-6 and TRBJ2-3 gives the full variable domain: GAGVSQSPRYKVTKRGQDVALRCDPISGHVSLYWYRQALGQGPEFLTYFNYEAQQDKSGLPNDRFSAERPEGSISTLTIQRTEQRDSAMYRCASSSIGLATSTDTQYFGPGTRLTVL.

The chain links TRBV5-1 to TRBJ1-5; tentatively, D is TRBD1 (6 bases). V was cut by 2 bases and J by 1 base, with 10 bases left in between. There are 15 residues in the CDR3. Germline CDR1 and CDR2: SGHRS and YFSETQ. CDR3 sequence: CASSLGGVSNQPQHF. CDR3 coding DNA: TGCGCCAGCAGCTTAGGGGGGGTGAGCAATCAGCCCCAGCATTTT.

The rearrangement joins TRBV5-4 to TRBJ1-2, with 11 bases lining up with TRBD1. The CDR3 sequence is 15 residues long. CDR1 is SGHNT and CDR2 is YYREEE in the germline V gene (reference sequence). Trimming cost V 3 bases and J 2 bases; bases outside gene matches: 3. The CDR3 region has the DNA TGTGCCAGCAGCTCCCGGGACAGGGGGAACTATGGCTACACCTTC. Translating gives CASSSRDRGNYGYTF.

The gene calls are TRBV28 and TRBJ1-4, with D perhaps TRBD1 (5 bases). The CDR3 is made up of 14 amino acids. CDR1 and CDR2 from the germline V gene are MDHEN and SYDVKM. The germline V and J ends were trimmed by 4 bases and 3 bases, with 9 bases remaining between them. The CDR3 here is CASSSPGSNEKLFF. Here the CDR3 DNA reads TGTGCCAGCAGTTCCCCAGGGTCTAATGAAAAACTGTTTTTT.

The chain joins TRBV7-9 to TRBJ2-1; 8 bases agree with TRBD2. Trimming cost V 6 bases and J 4 bases; bases outside gene matches: 5. The CDR3 extends over 14 amino acids. Germline V gives CDR1 SEHNR, CDR2 FQNEAQ (reference sequence). The CDR3: CASRLAEIYNEQFF. For the CDR3, the DNA is TGTGCCAGCAGACTAGCGGAAATTTACAATGAGCAGTTCTTC. The full variable domain, with the rest looked up from reference TRBV7-9 and TRBJ2-1, is DTGVSQNPRHKITKRGQNVTFRCDPISEHNRLYWYRQTLGQGPEFLTYFQNEAQLEKSRLLSDRFSAERPKGSFSTLEIQRTEQGDSAMYLCASRLAEIYNEQFFGPGTRLTVL.

The V gene is TRBV28, the J gene TRBJ1-1; unclear D gene. The V gene lost 7 bases and the J gene lost 11 bases, with 20 bases spanning the gap. Germline CDR1 reads MDHEN; CDR2 reads SYDVKM. This CDR3 comprises 13 residues. For the CDR3, the DNA is TGTGCCAGCACCGCGAGTCCCGATCCCGGGGCTTTCTTT. It specifies CASTASPDPGAFF.

This clone has only a few counts. This chain connects TRBV11-2 to TRBJ1-4; weak D call: TRBD1 (6 bases). CDR1 SGHAT and CDR2 FQNNGV come from the germline V gene. V was pared by 0 bases and J by 13 bases, with 12 bases between. This CDR3 is built from 13 residues. The DNA of the CDR3 is TGTGCCAGCAGCTTAGATCGAGGGGGGGTACTGTTTTTT. Translation gives CASSLDRGGVLFF.

This chain joins TRBV30 and TRBJ1-2; the D gene is possibly TRBD1 (5 bases). Per the germline V gene, CDR1 is GTSNPN and CDR2 is SVGIG (reference sequence). V shed 0 bases and J shed 4 bases, with 15 bases lying between them. The CDR3 is made up of 15 amino acids. In nucleotides, the CDR3 is TGTGCCTGGAGTGTACGAGACAGTCATTTCTATGGCTACACCTTC. This gives the protein CAWSVRDSHFYGYTF.

This CDR3 reads CASSEADRYEQYF. The CDR3 coding sequence is TGTGCCAGCAGTGAAGCAGACAGGTACGAGCAGTACTTC. The genes are TRBV6-1 and TRBJ2-7; a possible D gene is TRBD1 (6 bases). CDR1 is MNHNS and CDR2 is SASEGT in the germline V gene. CDR3 size: 13 residues. V was clipped by 0 bases and J by 4 bases, with 7 bases between them.

The genes are TRBV9 and TRBJ2-5; D is unresolved. Germline V lookup: CDR1 SGDLS, CDR2 YYNGEE. There are 12 residues in the CDR3. Between the trimmed V and J ends, which lost 3 bases and 1 base, there was a span of 4 bases. CDR3 in amino acids: CASSEPQETQYF. In DNA, the CDR3 is TGTGCCAGCAGCGAGCCCCAAGAGACCCAGTACTTC.

The rearrangement joins TRBV28 to TRBJ2-7, with 8 bases matching TRBD2. With 5 bases clipped from V and 4 bases from J, the junction kept 4 bases outside the gene matches. Germline V gene sequence: CDR1 MDHEN, CDR2 SYDVKM. The length of the CDR3 is 13 residues. The CDR3 coding sequence is TGTGCCAGCAGTGGACTAGCCCCTTACGAGCAGTACTTC. This gives the protein CASSGLAPYEQYF.

The chain joins TRBV5-8 to TRBJ2-1; 9 positions match TRBD2. V lost 1 base and J lost 1; bases outside the gene matches: 6. This CDR3 contains 17 residues. Looked up from germline, CDR1 is SGHTS and CDR2 is YDEGEE. The CDR3 region is CASSLFVAGGSYNEQFF. In DNA, the CDR3 is TGTGCCAGCAGCTTGTTCGTGGCGGGAGGGTCCTACAATGAGCAGTTCTTC.

J is TRBJ2-2 and V is TRBV9; the D gene is possibly TRBD1 (5 bases). The V end was cut by 4 bases, the J end by 5 bases, with 27 bases between. Per germline, CDR1 SGDLS and CDR2 YYNGEE. There are 19 residues in the CDR3. The CDR3 here is CASSLTRPFATASTGELFF. The DNA for the CDR3 is TGTGCCAGCAGCCTTACGCGCCCCTTCGCGACAGCTAGTACCGGGGAGCTGTTTTTT.

This chain joins TRBV4-3 and TRBJ2-7; a weak D match, TRBD2 (5 bases). Trimming pared 2 bases from V and 2 bases from J, leaving 10 bases between. CDR3 length: 14 amino acids. CDR1 is LGHNA, CDR2 YSLEER, per germline. CDR3 in amino acids: CASSQSREPYEQYF. For the CDR3, the DNA is TGCGCCAGCAGCCAATCACGGGAACCCTACGAGCAGTACTTC.

This clone appeared a few times. CDR3 nucleotides: TGTGCCTGGAACAGGGGGGGAAACAATGAGCAGTTCTTC. This translates into CAWNRGGNNEQFF. The J gene is TRBJ2-1, the V gene TRBV30; a possible D gene is TRBD1 (8 bases). The CDR3 sequence is 13 residues long. The V gene lost 4 bases and the J gene lost 5 bases, with 12 bases spanning the gap. Per germline, CDR1 GTSNPN and CDR2 SVGIG (reference sequence).

A few counts support this clone. The gene calls are TRBV19 and TRBJ1-1, with D possibly matching TRBD1 (5 bases). V lost 3 bases to trimming and J lost 0 bases, with 14 bases between them. Germline V CDR1 and CDR2: LNHDA, SQIVND (reference sequence). The CDR3 is 16 residues long. The CDR3 DNA reads TGTGCCAGTAGTATCCTCGGACACTTCATGAACACTGAAGCTTTCTTT. Its translation: CASSILGHFMNTEAFF. The full variable domain, completed using reference TRBV19 and TRBJ1-1, is DGGITQSPKYLFRKEGQNVTLSCEQNLNHDAMYWYRQDPGQGLRLIYYSQIVNDFQKGDIAEGYSVSREKKESFPLTVTSAQKNPTAFYLCASSILGHFMNTEAFFGQGTRLTVV.

V gene TRBV6-1 combines with J gene TRBJ2-2; tentatively, D is TRBD2 (6 bases). Trimming removed 7 bases from V and 1 base from J, with 10 bases in between. The CDR3 has 14 residues. The germline CDR1 and CDR2 sequences are MNHNS and SASEGT. The CDR3: CASIRDWNTGELFF. The CDR3 DNA sequence: TGTGCCAGCATACGGGACTGGAACACCGGGGAGCTGTTTTTT.

V usage is TRBV4-1 and J usage is TRBJ1-2; 7 nucleotides line up with TRBD1. The CDR3 loop spans 15 amino acids. V gave up 0 bases and J gave up 5 bases; unmatched junction bases: 6. Per germline, CDR1 MGHRA and CDR2 YSYEKL. CDR3 DNA: TGCGCCAGCAGCCAAGAGCCGGGACAGCCTTATGGCTACACCTTC. Protein: CASSQEPGQPYGYTF.

This clone was seen a few times. The CDR3 loop reads CAISGQPNQPQHF. The CDR3 DNA is TGTGCCATCAGTGGACAGCCTAATCAGCCCCAGCATTTT. The chain has TRBV10-3 and TRBJ1-5; D perhaps matches TRBD1 (5 bases). CDR1 ENHRY and CDR2 SYGVKD come from the germline V gene. The CDR3 is made up of 13 amino acids. The V gene lost 4 bases and the J gene lost 4 bases, with 8 bases spanning the gap.

CDR3: CASSVGGSVYNEQFF. Written as DNA, the CDR3 is TGTGCCAGCAGCGTAGGTGGGAGTGTTTACAATGAGCAGTTCTTC. The V and J genes are TRBV9 and TRBJ2-1; possible D gene TRBD2, 5 bases. Trimming shortened V by 0 bases and J by 4 bases, and 11 bases separated the two germline ends. Looked up from germline, CDR1 is SGDLS and CDR2 is YYNGEE. There are 15 residues in the CDR3. Combining the CDR3 with reference TRBV9 and TRBJ2-1 gives the whole variable domain DSGVTQTPKHLITATGQRVTLRCSPRSGDLSVYWYQQSLDQGLQFLIQYYNGEERAKGNILERFSAQQFPDLHSELNLSSLELGDSALYFCASSVGGSVYNEQFFGPGTRLTVL.